This T cell receptor beta chain was captured in a study of T-cell reconstitution after alpha-beta-depleted transplantation in children. In the case of this clonotype: Its antigen is unknown.

Study results and limitations: After one year, T-cell counts and TCRbeta diversity mostly came from new T cells. Surviving recipient T cells and thymic progenitors accounted for the high day-60 TCRbeta diversity observed in some patients.

As it was prepared, the TCRbeta library received unique molecular identifiers. TCRdb redid the calling of the PCR reads with MiXCR, one entry per CDR3 protein. Among 480,000 or so distinct CDR3 sequences listed, about 10% were seen once. The sample in question was PBMCs, obtained before TCRalphabeta/CD19-depleted stem cell transplant. The receptor comes from a child aged 2-15 years with inherited bone marrow failure, due to receive a stem cell transplant.

The chain's CDR3 is CATSIGGSSYNEQFF. The CDR3 nucleotides read TGTGCCACTAGCATAGGCGGTAGCTCCTACAATGAGCAGTTCTTC. The chain employs TRBV19 and TRBJ2-1, with a tentative D call TRBD2 (5 bases). CDR1 is LNHDA and CDR2 is SQIVND in the germline V gene (reference sequence). There are 15 residues in the CDR3. V was clipped by 10 bases and J by 0 bases, with 16 bases between them.